Following are 31 T cell receptor beta chains from one sample sequenced in a study of early T cells in non-severe SARS-CoV-2 infection. TCRdb used MiXCR to reprocess the 5' RACE reads, holding one entry per CDR3 protein. The profile shows some 45,000 distinct CDR3 sequences, roughly 7.3% of them singletons. Material: whole blood. The receptors stem from an adult who was a healthcare worker with PCR-confirmed SARS-CoV-2 infection or an uninfected control (not recorded which).

This clonotype was seen many times. The CDR3 nucleotides are TGTGCCAGCAGTTTAGGCTGGCGGTTAAAGGGGAATGAGCAGTTCTTC. Protein sequence: CASSLGWRLKGNEQFF. The rearrangement links TRBV27 to TRBJ2-1, with D possibly matching TRBD1 (5 bases). Looked up from germline, CDR1 is MNHEY and CDR2 is SMNVEV (reference sequence). This CDR3 has 16 amino acids. V dropped 2 bases and J dropped 7 bases, with 18 bases sitting between them.

The genes are TRBV7-9 and TRBJ2-7; TRBD2 aligns across 11 bases. Trimming removed 5 bases from V and 5 bases from J; junction bases left unmatched: 5. Germline V CDR1 and CDR2: SEHNR, FQNEAQ (reference sequence). CDR3 length equals 14 residues. The CDR3 nucleotides read TGTGCCAGCAGCCTCGGGACTAGCGGAAACGAGCAGTACTTC. Translating gives CASSLGTSGNEQYF.

At least ten counts were recorded for this clonotype. The chain joins TRBV19 to TRBJ1-2; D unresolved. Germline V gene data show CDR1 as LNHDA and CDR2 as SQIVND (reference sequence). V gave up 6 bases and J gave up 0 bases, with 11 bases separating them. The CDR3 has 14 amino acids. The CDR3 region has the DNA TGTGCCAGTAGAGCGACCCAGGCTAACTATGGCTACACCTTC. Protein: CASRATQANYGYTF.

This clonotype came up many times. The V call is TRBV20-1, the J call TRBJ2-7, with D unclear. Trimming shortened V by 4 bases and J by 0 bases, and 13 bases separated the two germline ends. CDR1 DFQATT and CDR2 SNEGSKA come from the germline V gene (reference sequence). This CDR3 is 14 amino acids long. The CDR3 region has the DNA TGCAGTGCTACGGCACCTAGTTACTCCTACGAGCAGTACTTC. Translation: CSATAPSYSYEQYF.

This rearrangement joins TRBV7-9 to TRBJ2-5; possible D gene TRBD2, 5 bases. The germline gives CDR1 SEHNR, CDR2 FQNEAQ (reference sequence). V was trimmed by 2 bases and J by 9 bases, leaving 28 bases between them. This CDR3 is built from 18 residues. CDR3 protein: CASSLSALHGESGVAQYF. CDR3 coding DNA: TGTGCCAGCAGCTTATCCGCACTGCATGGGGAGTCCGGGGTGGCCCAGTACTTC.

The genes are TRBV24-1 and TRBJ2-7; tentatively, D is TRBD1 (5 bases). The CDR3 is 13 residues long. Germline CDR1 is KGHDR and CDR2 is SFDVKD. V was pared by 2 bases and J by 6 bases, with 10 bases between. The CDR3 protein is CATSDYGRAEQYF. The CDR3 region has the DNA TGTGCCACCAGTGATTACGGCAGGGCCGAGCAGTACTTC.

This clonotype has ten or more counts. The J gene is TRBJ2-7, the V gene TRBV28; possibly TRBD1 for D (6 bases). V was shortened by 5 bases and J by 5 bases, with 10 bases between the two germline ends. CDR1 and CDR2 (germline): MDHEN, SYDVKM. The CDR3 length is 12 residues. The CDR3 nucleotides read TGTGCCAGCAGTGAAAGGGGGAACGAGCAGTACTTC. Amino acids: CASSERGNEQYF.

This clonotype was seen a handful of times. The chain carries TRBV5-1 and TRBJ1-3; D call uncertain. Looked up from germline, CDR1 is SGHRS and CDR2 is YFSETQ. The CDR3 extends over 15 amino acids. The V end was cut by 3 bases, the J end by 1 base, with 11 bases between. The CDR3 spells CASSSHVDSGNTIYF. CDR3 sequence (DNA): TGCGCCAGCAGCTCGCATGTGGATTCTGGAAACACCATATATTTT.

V gene TRBV20-1 combines with J gene TRBJ2-5, with D possibly TRBD2 on 6 matching bases. Germline CDR1 and CDR2: DFQATT and SNEGSKA (reference sequence). V was trimmed by 6 bases and J by 5 bases, leaving 16 bases between them. This CDR3 has 13 residues. As DNA, the CDR3 is TGCAGTGCCTCCAGGGCGGGACTGGAGACCCAGTACTTC. It translates to CSASRAGLETQYF.

This clonotype was recorded at least ten times. The rearrangement links TRBV20-1 to TRBJ1-4; a weak D match, TRBD1 (6 bases). From germline, CDR1 is DFQATT and CDR2 SNEGSKA (reference sequence). The CDR3 spans 15 residues. Trimming stripped 0 bases from V and 7 bases from J, with 15 bases between. CDR3 region: CSARDGGLRGEKLFF. DNA for the CDR3: TGCAGTGCTAGAGATGGAGGACTCAGGGGTGAAAAACTGTTTTTT.

The chain uses TRBV4-3 and TRBJ2-2; D might be TRBD1 or TRBD2, each matching 7 bases. This CDR3 spans 17 amino acids. Germline V gives CDR1 LGHNA, CDR2 YSLEER. Trimming stripped 3 bases from V and 3 bases from J, with 17 bases between. The CDR3: CASSQGGAGQDTGELFF. The CDR3 DNA reads as TGCGCCAGCAGCCAGGGGGGGGCTGGACAGGACACCGGGGAGCTGTTTTTT.

The chain carries TRBV7-2 and TRBJ1-6; 7 bases map to TRBD1. Germline V lookup: CDR1 SGHTA, CDR2 FQGNSA. V shed 1 base, J shed 10 bases, and the junction held 7 bases outside the gene matches. This CDR3 has 15 residues. The CDR3 spells CASSLEFHRGSPLHF. CDR3 in DNA: TGTGCCAGCAGCTTAGAGTTCCACAGGGGATCACCCCTCCACTTT.

This clonotype has at least ten counts. V is TRBV28 and J is TRBJ2-3, with a possible D match to TRBD2 (6 bases). CDR3 size: 15 residues. Germline CDR1 reads MDHEN; CDR2 reads SYDVKM. Trimming pared 8 bases from V and 3 bases from J, leaving 18 bases between. CDR3 nucleotide sequence: TGTGCCAGCTTTGTGGGGGGTAGCACGACAGATACGCAGTATTTT. This codes for CASFVGGSTTDTQYF.

This clonotype was counted between two and nine times. The chain recombines TRBV5-4 with TRBJ2-3; D is tentatively TRBD1 or TRBD2 (5 bases each). This CDR3 has 15 residues. Trimming removed 4 bases at V and 0 bases at J, with 12 bases between. Germline V gene data show CDR1 as SGHNT and CDR2 as YYREEE (reference sequence). The CDR3 reads CASSRRDASTDTQYF. The CDR3 DNA follows: TGTGCCAGCAGCCGCCGGGACGCCAGCACAGATACGCAGTATTTT.

CDR3 protein: CASSLALASTDTQYF. In DNA, the CDR3 is TGTGCCAGCAGCTTAGCTCTAGCTAGCACAGATACGCAGTATTTT. The rearrangement joins TRBV7-2 to TRBJ2-3; a weak D match, TRBD2 (5 bases). Trimming took off 0 bases at V and 0 bases at J, with 7 bases between the two ends. Germline loops: CDR1 SGHTA, CDR2 FQGNSA. This CDR3 spans 15 amino acids.

This CDR3 reads CSAEGQFNQPQHF. For the CDR3, the DNA is TGCAGTGCAGAAGGACAGTTCAATCAGCCCCAGCATTTT. The V gene is TRBV20-1, the J gene TRBJ1-5, with D possibly matching TRBD1 (6 bases). CDR1 is DFQATT, CDR2 SNEGSKA, per germline (reference sequence). The CDR3 spans 13 residues. V gave up 6 bases and J gave up 3 bases, with 12 bases separating them.

This clonotype was picked up many times. V gene TRBV6-6 combines with J gene TRBJ2-7; no firm D call. V gave up 5 bases and J gave up 5 bases, with 10 bases separating them. Germline V gene data show CDR1 as MNHNY and CDR2 as SVGAGI (reference sequence). The CDR3 runs 12 residues. The DNA for the CDR3 is TGTGCCAGCAGTCTCACAAGGGACGAGCAGTACTTC. It encodes CASSLTRDEQYF.

The gene calls are TRBV19 and TRBJ1-2, with a tentative D call TRBD1 (6 bases). V lost 11 bases to trimming and J lost 2 bases, with 12 bases between them. Looked up from germline, CDR1 is LNHDA and CDR2 is SQIVND (reference sequence). The CDR3 is 12 residues long. Here the CDR3 DNA reads TGTGCCTCAACAAGGGGGAACTATGGCTACACCTTC. Translating it yields CASTRGNYGYTF.

This clonotype occurred a few times. The chain is built from TRBV2 and TRBJ2-7, with no clear D. Germline CDR1 SNHLY, CDR2 FYNNEI. Trimming stripped 4 bases from V and 3 bases from J, with 10 bases between. The CDR3 loop spans 13 amino acids. CDR3 amino acids: CASSVTSRYEQYF. CDR3 coding DNA: TGTGCCAGCAGTGTGACAAGTCGCTACGAGCAGTACTTC. Full variable domain (outside the CDR3, taken from reference TRBV2 and TRBJ2-7): EPEVTQTPSHQVTQMGQEVILRCVPISNHLYFYWYRQILGQKVEFLVSFYNNEISEKSEIFDDQFSVERPDGSNFTLKIRSTKLEDSAMYFCASSVTSRYEQYFGPGTRLTVT.

This sequence joins TRBV18 and TRBJ2-1, with D perhaps given as TRBD1 or TRBD2 (5 bases each). This CDR3 has 14 residues. Germline values: CDR1 KGHSH, CDR2 LQKENI. V was cut by 5 bases and J by 5 bases, with 13 bases left in between. CDR3 sequence: CASSRRQTNNEQFF. CDR3 in DNA: TGTGCCAGCTCAAGAAGACAGACTAACAATGAGCAGTTCTTC.

The table lists this clonotype with many counts. The V and J genes are TRBV5-1 and TRBJ2-1, with D possibly being TRBD2 (5 bases). Between the trimmed V and J ends, which lost 2 bases and 3 bases, there was a span of 12 bases. The germline gives CDR1 SGHRS, CDR2 YFSETQ. There are 15 residues in the CDR3. The CDR3 nucleotides read TGCGCCAGCAGCTTCTCAGCGGTAAACTACAATGAGCAGTTCTTC. Amino acids: CASSFSAVNYNEQFF. The full variable domain, its missing parts supplied by reference TRBV5-1 and TRBJ2-1, is KAGVTQTPRYLIKTRGQQVTLSCSPISGHRSVSWYQQTPGQGLQFLFEYFSETQRNKGNFPGRFSGRQFSNSRSEMNVSTLELGDSALYLCASSFSAVNYNEQFFGPGTRLTVL.

This clonotype was counted between two and nine times. CDR3 region: CASSYSARERFLGANVLTF. DNA for the CDR3: TGTGCCAGCAGTTACTCAGCGAGGGAAAGGTTTCTTGGGGCCAACGTCCTGACTTTC. The chain has TRBV6-2 or TRBV6-3 and TRBJ2-6; possible D gene TRBD2, 5 bases. V lost 0 bases, J lost 3 bases, and 18 bases lay in between. Germline assignment: CDR1 MNHEY and CDR2 SVGEGT. This CDR3 is 19 amino acids long.

The rearrangement joins TRBV7-6 to TRBJ2-7; a possible D gene is TRBD1 (5 bases). V was shortened by 0 bases and J by 9 bases, with 15 bases between the two germline ends. CDR1 is SGHVS and CDR2 is FNYEAQ in the germline V gene. CDR3 length: 14 amino acids. As DNA, the CDR3 is TGTGCCAGCAGCTTAGCAAATCTGGACAATCTGCAGTACTTC. Translated: CASSLANLDNLQYF.

This chain connects TRBV12-3 or TRBV12-4 to TRBJ2-1, with 11 bases matching TRBD2. V shed 5 bases and J 6 bases; nucleotides not matched to a gene: 6. The CDR3 is 15 amino acids. The CDR3 region has the DNA TGTGCCAGCAGTCGTAGCGGGGGGGCTGGCAATGAGCAGTTCTTC. It codes for CASSRSGGAGNEQFF.

The table lists this clonotype with many counts. The gene calls are TRBV4-2 and TRBJ1-4; 7 bases line up with TRBD1. V dropped 6 bases and J dropped 8; count of bases not matched to a gene: 15. Germline V gives CDR1 LGHNA, CDR2 YNFKEQ. The CDR3 runs 16 residues. The CDR3 is CASRPGTTGRGEKLFF. The CDR3 coding sequence is TGTGCCAGCAGGCCGGGGACGACAGGGAGGGGAGAAAAACTGTTTTTT.

The chain couples TRBV19 to TRBJ2-1; D remains unclear. The CDR3 runs 15 residues. V gave up 3 bases and J gave up 0 bases, with 9 bases separating them. Germline lookup yields CDR1 LNHDA and CDR2 SQIVND (reference sequence). CDR3 coding DNA: TGTGCCAGTAGTATCGGCGGTGTCTCCTACAATGAGCAGTTCTTC. Amino acid sequence: CASSIGGVSYNEQFF.

This clonotype came up many times. The J gene is TRBJ2-1, the V gene TRBV7-2; 8 nucleotides match TRBD1. The CDR3 is made up of 15 amino acids. With 2 bases clipped from V and 9 bases from J, the junction kept 9 bases outside the gene matches. The germline gives CDR1 SGHTA, CDR2 FQGNSA. In nucleotides, the CDR3 is TGTGCCAGCAGCTTAACCTTGCAGGGGGCGGGTGAGCAGTTCTTC. Encoded protein: CASSLTLQGAGEQFF.

In DNA, the CDR3 is TGTGCCAGCTCACCACCGGGAAGAGTCGCAGATACGCAGTATTTT. Protein sequence: CASSPPGRVADTQYF. V usage is TRBV18 and J usage is TRBJ2-3; D ambiguous. V gave up 0 bases and J gave up 4 bases, with 11 bases separating them. CDR3 length equals 15 residues. CDR1 KGHSH and CDR2 LQKENI come from the germline V gene.

This clonotype was counted ten times or more. The chain joins TRBV6-2 or TRBV6-3 to TRBJ1-1; no firm D call. The germline V gene has CDR1 MNHEY and CDR2 SVGEGT. The CDR3 length is 15 residues. V was trimmed by 5 bases and J by 7 bases, leaving 20 bases between them. Here the CDR3 reads CASSPGLTRLLEAFF. CDR3 nucleotides: TGTGCCAGCAGTCCTGGACTTACTCGGCTGCTTGAAGCTTTCTTT.

This clonotype was seen only a few times. The V call is TRBV29-1, the J call TRBJ2-2, with 10 bases aligning to TRBD2. Germline V lookup: CDR1 SQVTM, CDR2 ANQGSEA. The V and J ends lost 5 bases and 4 bases, in that order; junction bases with no gene match: 7. The CDR3 contains 15 residues. The CDR3 coding sequence is TGCAGCGTTTCCCCGACTAGCGGGCGCACCGGGGAGCTGTTTTTT. It codes for CSVSPTSGRTGELFF.

The genes are TRBV7-6 and TRBJ2-1; D is ambiguous. V was shortened by 2 bases and J by 6 bases, with 5 bases between the two germline ends. Germline CDR1 reads SGHVS; CDR2 reads FNYEAQ. The CDR3 is 12 amino acids. Here the CDR3 DNA reads TGTGCCAGCAGCTTATCAGGCAATGAGCAGTTCTTC. Protein: CASSLSGNEQFF.